This T cell receptor (beta chain) originates from a study of T cell repertoires in cytomegalovirus infection. About the research overall: Recently identified HLA-C-restricted CMV epitopes were among the peptides used.

Study-wide results and caveats: HLA-C-restricted CMV-specific TCR beta clonotypes were dominant in the ex vivo response.

Comment on this clonotype: The antigen is undetermined.

The CDR3 spans 13 residues. Germline V gene sequence: CDR1 LNHNV, CDR2 YYDKDF (reference sequence). V gave up 4 bases and J gave up 1 base, with 8 bases separating them. Using its own MiXCR run on the reads, TCRdb lists one record per CDR3 protein. The sample has some 200,000 distinct CDR3 sequences, 38% seen once; the top ten hold around 64%. The receptor was derived from a human donor in good health (CMV status not recorded). Some clones in this sample may be carry-over from other donors' samples. Sequenced here: CD8+ T cells from cultured PBMCs, sampled from culture after CMV antigen stimulation. The chain joins TRBV15 to TRBJ2-7, with unresolved D. CDR3 protein: CATSIVVSYEQYF. The CDR3 DNA reads as TGTGCCACCAGCATAGTAGTGTCCTACGAGCAGTACTTC.